The 3 T cell receptor beta chains listed next were all sequenced from one sample in a study of blood T cell repertoires in COVID-19. Produced via immunoSEQ multiplex PCR; TCRdb's table is partial and in-frame only. The table lists about 170,000 clones, approximately 85% of them singletons, with about 6.9% in the top ten. Sequencing was carried out using peripheral blood. These receptors all come from a man older than 75 with COVID-19, enrolled during active disease.

This clone was counted a single time. The V gene is TRBV6-5, the J gene TRBJ1-5; 7 bases align to TRBD1. After removal of 4 bases from V and 6 bases from J, the junction contained 6 bases not matched to a gene. CDR1 MNHEY and CDR2 SVGAGI come from the germline V gene. The CDR3 is made up of 14 amino acids. CDR3 residues: CASSFRQGVQPQHF. The DNA for the CDR3 is TGTGCCAGCAGTTTCCGACAGGGCGTTCAGCCCCAGCATTTT.

The chain links TRBV27 to TRBJ1-5, with TRBD1 matching 9 bases. The CDR3 runs 16 residues. V trimming: 5 bases; J trimming: 5 bases; junction bases outside the gene matches: 10. Germline CDR1 is MNHEY and CDR2 is SMNVEV (reference sequence). CDR3 region: CASSPGQGGVYQPQHF. The CDR3 DNA reads TGTGCCAGCAGTCCGGGACAGGGTGGGGTATATCAGCCCCAGCATTTT.

The V and J genes are TRBV27 and TRBJ1-3, with a tentative D call TRBD1 (6 bases). CDR1 MNHEY and CDR2 SMNVEV come from the germline V gene (reference sequence). Trimming removed 0 bases at V and 2 bases at J, with 11 bases between. The CDR3 spans 16 residues. This CDR3 reads CASSLSPQGTGNTIYF. CDR3 coding DNA: TGTGCCAGCAGTTTATCACCGCAGGGGACTGGAAACACCATATATTTT.